This T cell receptor beta chain was recorded in a study of shared clonotypes between healthy human individuals. From CD4+ cells came CD45RA+ naive and CD45RA-negative memory subsets. It was across several immunoSEQ plates that each subset's genomic DNA was evenly split. TCRdb's copy holds only in-frame clones and misses some; the assay was immunoSEQ multiplex PCR. Among 2 million to 2.5 million clones listed, nearly 97% were seen once. Trimming left V 3 bases short and J 4 bases short, with 10 bases between. The CDR3 has 14 amino acids. CDR1 SEHNR and CDR2 FQNEAQ come from the germline V gene (reference sequence).

The clonotype was recovered from a man younger than 30 in good health. Sequencing used naive CD4+ T cells sorted from blood. Subset reported: CD45RA+ positively selected. The chain recombines TRBV7-9 with TRBJ1-3, with D possibly TRBD1 on 5 matching bases. CDR3 nucleotides: TGTGCCAGCAGCTTCGACAGAGACGGAAACACCATATATTTT. Encoded protein: CASSFDRDGNTIYF.